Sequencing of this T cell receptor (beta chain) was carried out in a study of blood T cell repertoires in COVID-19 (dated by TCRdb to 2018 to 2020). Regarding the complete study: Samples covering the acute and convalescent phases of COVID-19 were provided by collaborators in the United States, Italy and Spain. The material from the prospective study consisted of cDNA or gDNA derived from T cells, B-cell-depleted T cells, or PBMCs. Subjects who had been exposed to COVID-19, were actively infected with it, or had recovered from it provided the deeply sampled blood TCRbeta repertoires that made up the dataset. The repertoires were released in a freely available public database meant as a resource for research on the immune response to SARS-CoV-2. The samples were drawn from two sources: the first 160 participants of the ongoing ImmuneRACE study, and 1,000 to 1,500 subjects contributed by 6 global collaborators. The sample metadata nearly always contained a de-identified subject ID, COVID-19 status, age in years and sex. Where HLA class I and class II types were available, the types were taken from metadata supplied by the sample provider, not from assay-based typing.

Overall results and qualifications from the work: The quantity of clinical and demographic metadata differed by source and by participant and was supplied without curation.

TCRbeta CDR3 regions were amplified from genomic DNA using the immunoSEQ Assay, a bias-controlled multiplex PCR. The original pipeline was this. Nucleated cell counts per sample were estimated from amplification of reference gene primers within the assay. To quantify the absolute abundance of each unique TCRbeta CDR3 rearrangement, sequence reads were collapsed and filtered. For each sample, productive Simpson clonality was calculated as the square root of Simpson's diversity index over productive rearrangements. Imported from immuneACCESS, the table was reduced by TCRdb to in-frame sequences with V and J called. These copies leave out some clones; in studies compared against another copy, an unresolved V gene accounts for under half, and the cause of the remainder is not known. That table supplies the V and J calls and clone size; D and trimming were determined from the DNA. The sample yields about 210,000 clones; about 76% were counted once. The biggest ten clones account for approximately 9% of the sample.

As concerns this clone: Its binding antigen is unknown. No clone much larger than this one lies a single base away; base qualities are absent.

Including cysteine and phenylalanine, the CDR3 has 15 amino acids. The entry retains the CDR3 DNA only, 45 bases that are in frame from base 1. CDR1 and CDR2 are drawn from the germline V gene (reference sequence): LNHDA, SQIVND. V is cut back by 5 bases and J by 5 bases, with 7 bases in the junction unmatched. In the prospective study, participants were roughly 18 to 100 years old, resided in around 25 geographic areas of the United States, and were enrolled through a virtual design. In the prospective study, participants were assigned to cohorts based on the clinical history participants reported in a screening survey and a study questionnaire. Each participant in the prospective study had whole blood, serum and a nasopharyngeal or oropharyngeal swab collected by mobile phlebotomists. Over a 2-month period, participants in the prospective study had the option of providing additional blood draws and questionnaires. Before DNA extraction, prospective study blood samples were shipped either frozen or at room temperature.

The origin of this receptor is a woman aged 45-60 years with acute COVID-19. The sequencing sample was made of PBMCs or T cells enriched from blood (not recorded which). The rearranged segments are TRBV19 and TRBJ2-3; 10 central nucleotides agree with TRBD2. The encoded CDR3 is CASSSGTSVGDTQYF. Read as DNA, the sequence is TGTGCCAGTAGTTCGGGGACTAGCGTTGGAGATACGCAGTATTTT.